This T cell receptor (beta chain) was found in a study of identical twins. Findings and caveats of the study: Excess sharing by twins proved weaker in beta out-of-frame sequences. The study found that models underestimated out-of-frame TCR alpha sharing in monozygotic twins. Conclusions relied on cross-sectional statistical analysis, not following the same donors. Where out-of-frame alpha sequences were twin-shared, they showed excess low generation probability.

There are 16 residues in the CDR3. Germline trimming cut 2 bases from V and 0 bases from J; bases unmatched to any gene: 4. Per the germline V gene, CDR1 is SGHVS and CDR2 is FQNEAQ. MiXCR, run by TCRdb on the 5' RACE reads, gives a single entry per CDR3 protein. This sample has 640,000 or so distinct CDR3 sequences; 6% to 6.5% occur once, and the top ten carry roughly 1.8%. To note about this clonotype: As yet, its antigen is unknown.

The TCR comes from a man younger than 35 in good health. The specimen sequenced was naive T cells sorted from blood. The J gene is TRBJ2-3, the V gene TRBV7-8; 8 bases are shared with TRBD2. Here the CDR3 DNA reads TGTGCCAGCAGCTTAAGTGGCGGGAGGAGCACAGATACGCAGTATTTT. Translated: CASSLSGGRSTDTQYF.